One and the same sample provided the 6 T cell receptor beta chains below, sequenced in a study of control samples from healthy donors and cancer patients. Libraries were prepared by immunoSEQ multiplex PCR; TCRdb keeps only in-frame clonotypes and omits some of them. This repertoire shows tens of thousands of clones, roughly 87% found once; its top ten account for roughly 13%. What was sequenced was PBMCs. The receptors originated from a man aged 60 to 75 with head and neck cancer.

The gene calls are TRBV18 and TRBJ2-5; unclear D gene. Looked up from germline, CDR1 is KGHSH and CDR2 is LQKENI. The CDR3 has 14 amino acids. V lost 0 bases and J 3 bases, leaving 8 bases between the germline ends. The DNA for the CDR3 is TGTGCCAGCTCACCACCGGGCATAAAAGAGACCCAGTACTTC. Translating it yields CASSPPGIKETQYF.

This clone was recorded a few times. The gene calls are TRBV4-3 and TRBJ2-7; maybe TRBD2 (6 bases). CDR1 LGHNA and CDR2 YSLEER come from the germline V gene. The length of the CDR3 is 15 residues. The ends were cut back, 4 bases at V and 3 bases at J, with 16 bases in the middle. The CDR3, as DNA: TGCGCCAGCAGCCTGGGGACTGGCGGGGTCTACGAGCAGTACTTC. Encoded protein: CASSLGTGGVYEQYF.

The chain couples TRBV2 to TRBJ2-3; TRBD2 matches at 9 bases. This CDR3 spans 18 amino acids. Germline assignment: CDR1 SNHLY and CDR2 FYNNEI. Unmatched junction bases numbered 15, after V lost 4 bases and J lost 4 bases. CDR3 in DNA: TGTGCCAGCAGTGCTGAGCGGGAGGACATTTTTCGCCCAGATACGCAGTATTTT. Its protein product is CASSAEREDIFRPDTQYF.

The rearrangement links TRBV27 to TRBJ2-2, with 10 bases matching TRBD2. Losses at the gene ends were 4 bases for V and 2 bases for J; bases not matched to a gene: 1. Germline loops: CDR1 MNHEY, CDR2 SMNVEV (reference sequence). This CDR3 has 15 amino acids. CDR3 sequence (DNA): TGTGCCAGCAGTTCTAGCGGGAGAAACACCGGGGAGCTGTTTTTT. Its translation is CASSSSGRNTGELFF.

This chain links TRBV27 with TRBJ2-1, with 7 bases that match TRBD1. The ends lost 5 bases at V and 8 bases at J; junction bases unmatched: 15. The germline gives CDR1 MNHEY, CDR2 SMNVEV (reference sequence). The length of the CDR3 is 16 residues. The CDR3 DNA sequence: TGTGCCAGCAGTCCATACAGGGGACGACCTCACGATGAGCAGTTCTTC. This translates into CASSPYRGRPHDEQFF.

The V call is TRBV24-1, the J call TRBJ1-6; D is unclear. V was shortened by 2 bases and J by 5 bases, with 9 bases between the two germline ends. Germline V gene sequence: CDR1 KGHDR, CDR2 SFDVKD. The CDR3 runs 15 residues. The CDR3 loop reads CATSDSRGNNSPLHF. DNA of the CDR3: TGTGCCACCAGTGATTCGCGGGGAAATAATTCACCCCTCCACTTT.